The 22 T cell receptor beta chains reported below all come from one sample, sequenced in a study of radiation and T cells in renal cell carcinoma. Noted time point: baseline pretreatment blood. Indicated treatment: 15 Gy SBRT to primary tumor, nephrectomy 4 weeks later. Some clones are missing from TCRdb's copy, which holds only in-frame ones; the method was immunoSEQ multiplex PCR. The sample contains tens of thousands of clones, about three quarters of which appear only once. Specimen: blood, collected from a patient whose treatment included radiotherapy and nephrectomy. These receptors were collected from a man in his 60s with renal cell carcinoma.

V gene TRBV30 combines with J gene TRBJ1-5; possible D gene TRBD1, 5 bases. V lost 2 bases to trimming and J lost 7 bases, with 12 bases between them. Germline V gene data show CDR1 as GTSNPN and CDR2 as SVGIG (reference sequence). This CDR3 comprises 13 residues. The DNA for the CDR3 is TGTGCCTGGAGTTTGCAGGGAGGACAGCCCCAGCATTTT. Translated, it gives CAWSLQGGQPQHF.

This chain links TRBV6-5 with TRBJ1-2, with no clear D. The CDR3 is 13 amino acids. From germline, CDR1 is MNHEY and CDR2 SVGAGI. V gave up 5 bases and J gave up 4 bases, with 11 bases separating them. This CDR3 is CASSPSGSYGYTF. The CDR3 bases are TGTGCCAGCAGTCCATCAGGAAGCTATGGCTACACCTTC.

The chain uses TRBV19 and TRBJ1-2; weak D call: TRBD1 (5 bases). Germline V gives CDR1 LNHDA, CDR2 SQIVND (reference sequence). This CDR3 spans 16 amino acids. V lost 5 bases, J lost 0 bases, and 16 bases lay in between. This CDR3 reads CASSLLGDEANYGYTF. For the CDR3, the DNA is TGTGCCAGTAGTCTGCTGGGGGATGAAGCTAACTATGGCTACACCTTC.

The V gene is TRBV7-2, the J gene TRBJ2-2; 7 bases line up with TRBD1. CDR1 and CDR2 (germline): SGHTA, FQGNSA. The CDR3 is 15 residues long. Trimming took 5 bases from V and 2 from J; bases not matched to a gene: 5. The CDR3 sequence is CASSPGQLNTGELFF. Here the CDR3 DNA reads TGTGCCAGCAGCCCGGGACAGCTAAACACCGGGGAGCTGTTTTTT.

V and J are TRBV11-2 and TRBJ2-2; 7 bases are a match to TRBD2. The junction had 15 bases not matched to a gene; V was cut back by 4 bases and J by 1 base. The CDR3 is made up of 19 amino acids. Germline V gives CDR1 SGHAT, CDR2 FQNNGV. The DNA for the CDR3 is TGTGCCAGCAGCTCAATGTTTAGGGAGGGTTTTGGGAACACCGGGGAGCTGTTTTTT. The encoded protein is CASSSMFREGFGNTGELFF.

This clone has a single count. The chain has TRBV15 and TRBJ1-2; D is undetermined. In germline, CDR1 is LNHNV, CDR2 YYDKDF (reference sequence). The CDR3 runs 16 residues. The V end was cut by 0 bases, the J end by 6 bases, with 17 bases between. Here the CDR3 reads CATSRDNVVRADGYTF. CDR3 coding DNA: TGTGCCACCAGCAGAGATAATGTCGTTCGCGCGGATGGCTACACCTTC.

The J gene is TRBJ2-2, the V gene TRBV7-6, with 11 bases identical to TRBD2. V shed 5 bases and J 6 bases; nucleotides not matched to a gene: 17. The CDR3 covers 19 residues. Germline V gene data show CDR1 as SGHVS and CDR2 as FNYEAQ. CDR3 DNA: TGTGCCAGCAGCCCGCGGGCTAGCGGGGGGAAGGCTGGTGCCGGGGAGCTGTTTTTT. Residues: CASSPRASGGKAGAGELFF.

The chain employs TRBV4-3 and TRBJ2-1; D remains unclear. Trimming removed 3 bases from V and 5 bases from J, with 14 bases in between. The CDR3 is made up of 15 amino acids. Germline CDR1 and CDR2: LGHNA and YSLEER. This CDR3 is CASSHLLGQDNEQFF. The CDR3, as DNA: TGCGCCAGCAGCCACCTCCTAGGGCAAGACAATGAGCAGTTCTTC.

This chain connects TRBV18 to TRBJ1-4; D ambiguous. The CDR3 contains 16 residues. V was clipped by 0 bases and J by 4 bases, with 12 bases between them. Germline V gene lookup returns CDR1 KGHSH and CDR2 LQKENI. The CDR3 region is CASSPPVGRFNEKLFF. For the CDR3, the DNA is TGTGCCAGCTCACCACCGGTGGGTCGGTTTAATGAAAAACTGTTTTTT.

The genes are TRBV7-9 and TRBJ2-1; D perhaps matches TRBD1 (5 bases). Per germline, CDR1 SEHNR and CDR2 FQNEAQ (reference sequence). Trimming removed 7 bases at V and 0 bases at J, with 10 bases between. The CDR3 has 14 residues. In DNA form, the CDR3 reads TGTGCCAGCACTTATAGGGGCTCCTACAATGAGCAGTTCTTC. Amino acids: CASTYRGSYNEQFF.

The chain combines TRBV6-5 with TRBJ1-4; D remains ambiguous. Germline CDR1 and CDR2: MNHEY and SVGAGI. V lost 6 bases and J lost 0, with 11 bases in between. There are 15 residues in the CDR3. The CDR3 region has the DNA TGTGCCAGCAGCAGATCGGGAGCAACTAATGAAAAACTGTTTTTT. Encoded protein: CASSRSGATNEKLFF.

This clone was counted a few times. The chain joins TRBV12-1 to TRBJ2-7; the table's D call TRBD2 went unverified against the DNA. TRBV12-1 is a pseudogene locus. There are 15 residues in the CDR3. For the CDR3, the DNA is TGTGCCAGCAGCTCGCTAGCGGGAGAAACCTACGAGCAGTACGTC. Translated, it gives CASSSLAGETYEQYV.

The chain joins TRBV10-1 to TRBJ1-1; D is possibly TRBD1 (5 bases). V lost 3 bases and J 3 bases, leaving 11 bases between the germline ends. The CDR3 contains 14 residues. In germline, CDR1 is WNHNN, CDR2 SYGVQD (reference sequence). This CDR3 reads CASSERGRDTEAFF. In nucleotides, the CDR3 is TGCGCCAGCAGTGAAAGGGGTAGAGACACTGAAGCTTTCTTT.

As for this clone: The sample has other DNA sequences that encode this CDR3 too. The rearrangement links TRBV27 to TRBJ1-1; a weak D match, TRBD1 (5 bases). V was clipped by 4 bases and J by 3 bases, with 9 bases between them. The CDR3 has 13 residues. CDR1 is MNHEY and CDR2 is SMNVEV in the germline V gene (reference sequence). The CDR3 DNA reads TGTGCCAGCAGTTGGGGAGGGGACACTGAAGCTTTCTTT. It encodes CASSWGGDTEAFF.

The genes are TRBV6-1 and TRBJ2-7; maybe TRBD1 (5 bases). Trimming removed 5 bases from V and 5 bases from J, with 13 bases in between. This CDR3 is built from 13 residues. Germline lookup yields CDR1 MNHNS and CDR2 SASEGT. As DNA, the CDR3 is TGTGCCAGCAGTAAGGGGCTAGGGGACGAGCAGTACTTC. It yields the protein CASSKGLGDEQYF.

The chain links TRBV19 to TRBJ1-1, with D hard to call. The V and J ends lost 5 bases and 5 bases respectively, with 18 bases between them. This CDR3 is built from 15 residues. Looked up from germline, CDR1 is LNHDA and CDR2 is SQIVND (reference sequence). DNA of the CDR3: TGTGCCAGTAGTTCTCCTACAATAGGGAAGACTGAAGCTTTCTTT. This encodes CASSSPTIGKTEAFF.

CDR3 protein: CASRKQGTYGYTF. As DNA, the CDR3 is TGTGCCAGCAGGAAACAGGGAACCTATGGCTACACCTTC. The gene calls are TRBV28 and TRBJ1-2, with TRBD1 as a possible D gene (6 bases). The germline V gene has CDR1 MDHEN and CDR2 SYDVKM. The CDR3 runs to 13 residues. Trimming removed 6 bases at V and 4 bases at J, with 12 bases between.

This chain connects TRBV18 to TRBJ1-5; 9 bases fit TRBD1. With 3 bases clipped from V and 3 bases from J, the junction kept 3 bases outside the gene matches. Germline loops: CDR1 KGHSH, CDR2 LQKENI. The CDR3 consists of 15 residues. CDR3 DNA: TGTGCCAGCTCACCGGGGACAGGGTTCAATCAGCCCCAGCATTTT. Encoded protein: CASSPGTGFNQPQHF.

The V call is TRBV7-9, the J call TRBJ2-6; D ambiguous. The length of the CDR3 is 15 residues. The V gene lost 6 bases and the J gene lost 4 bases, with 13 bases spanning the gap. Germline CDR1 reads SEHNR; CDR2 reads FQNEAQ (reference sequence). The chain's CDR3 is CASSPDLAGANVLTF. The CDR3 nucleotides read TGTGCCAGCAGTCCCGACTTGGCGGGGGCCAACGTCCTGACTTTC.

This clone was counted a single time. The rearrangement joins TRBV6-6 to TRBJ1-1; D might be TRBD1 (6 bases). Germline V gene data show CDR1 as MNHNY and CDR2 as SVGAGI (reference sequence). The V end was cut by 0 bases, the J end by 11 bases, with 19 bases between. This CDR3 has 15 residues. CDR3 residues: CASSYSALGRGSAFF. CDR3 DNA sequence: TGTGCCAGCAGTTACTCAGCTCTAGGCAGGGGAAGTGCTTTCTTT.

V is TRBV5-1 and J is TRBJ1-1, with D perhaps matching TRBD1 (5 bases). In germline, CDR1 is SGHRS, CDR2 YFSETQ. The CDR3 spans 14 residues. V lost 3 bases and J lost 5, with 14 bases in between. The CDR3 DNA reads TGCGCCAGCAGCTCCCCCAGGGATCGTACTGAAGCTTTCTTT. Translated: CASSSPRDRTEAFF.

This sequence joins TRBV7-2 and TRBJ2-7; 9 bases align to TRBD1. V shed 4 bases, J shed 2 bases, and the junction held 3 bases outside the gene matches. Germline V gene data show CDR1 as SGHTA and CDR2 as FQGNSA. This CDR3 comprises 14 residues. CDR3 in DNA: TGTGCCAGCAGCTCCGACAGGGGGACCTACGAGCAGTACTTC. Protein: CASSSDRGTYEQYF.